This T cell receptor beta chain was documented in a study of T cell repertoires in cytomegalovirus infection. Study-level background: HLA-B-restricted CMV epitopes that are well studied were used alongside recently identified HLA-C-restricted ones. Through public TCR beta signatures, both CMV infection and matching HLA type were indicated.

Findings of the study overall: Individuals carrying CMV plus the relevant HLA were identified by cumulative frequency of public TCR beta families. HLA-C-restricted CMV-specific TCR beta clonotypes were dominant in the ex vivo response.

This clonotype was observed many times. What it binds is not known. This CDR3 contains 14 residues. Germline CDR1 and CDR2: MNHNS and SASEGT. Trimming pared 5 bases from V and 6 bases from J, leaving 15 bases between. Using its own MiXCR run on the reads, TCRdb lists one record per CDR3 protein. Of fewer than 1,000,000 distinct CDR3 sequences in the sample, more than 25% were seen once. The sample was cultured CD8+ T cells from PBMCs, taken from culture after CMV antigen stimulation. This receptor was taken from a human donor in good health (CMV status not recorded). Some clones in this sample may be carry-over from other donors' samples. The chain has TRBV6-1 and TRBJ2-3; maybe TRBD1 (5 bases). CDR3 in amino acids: CASSHRSLTDTQYF. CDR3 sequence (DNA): TGTGCCAGCAGTCACAGGAGCCTCACTGATACGCAGTATTTT.